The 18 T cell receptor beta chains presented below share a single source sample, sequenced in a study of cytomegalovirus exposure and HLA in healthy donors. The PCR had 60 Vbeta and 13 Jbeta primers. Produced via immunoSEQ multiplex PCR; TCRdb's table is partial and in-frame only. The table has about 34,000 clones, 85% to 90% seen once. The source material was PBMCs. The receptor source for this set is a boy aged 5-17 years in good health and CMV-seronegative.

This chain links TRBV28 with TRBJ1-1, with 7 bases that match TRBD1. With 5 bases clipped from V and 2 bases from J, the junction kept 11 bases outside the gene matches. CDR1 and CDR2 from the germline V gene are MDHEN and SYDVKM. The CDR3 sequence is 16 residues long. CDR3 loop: CASSPALGQQNTEAFF. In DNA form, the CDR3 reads TGTGCCAGCAGTCCAGCCTTGGGACAGCAAAACACTGAAGCTTTCTTT.

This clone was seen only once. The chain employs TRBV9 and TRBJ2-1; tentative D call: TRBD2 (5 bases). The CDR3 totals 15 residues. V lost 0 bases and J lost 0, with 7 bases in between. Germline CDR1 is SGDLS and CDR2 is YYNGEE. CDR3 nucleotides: TGTGCCAGCAGCGTAGTAGAGGGCTCCTACAATGAGCAGTTCTTC. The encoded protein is CASSVVEGSYNEQFF.

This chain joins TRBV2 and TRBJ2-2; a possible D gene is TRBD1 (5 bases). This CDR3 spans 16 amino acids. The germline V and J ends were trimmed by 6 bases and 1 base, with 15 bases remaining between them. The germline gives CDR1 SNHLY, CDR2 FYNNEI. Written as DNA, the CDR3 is TGTGCCAGCAGGCAAACAGGTTATTTGAACACCGGGGAGCTGTTTTTT. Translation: CASRQTGYLNTGELFF.

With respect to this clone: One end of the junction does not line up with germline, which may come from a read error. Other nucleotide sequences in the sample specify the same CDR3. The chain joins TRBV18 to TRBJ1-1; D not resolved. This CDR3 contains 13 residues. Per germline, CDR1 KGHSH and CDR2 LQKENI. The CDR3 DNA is TGTGCCAGCTCGAAGAGCGAGAACACTGAGGCTTTCTTT. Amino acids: CASSKSENTEAFF.

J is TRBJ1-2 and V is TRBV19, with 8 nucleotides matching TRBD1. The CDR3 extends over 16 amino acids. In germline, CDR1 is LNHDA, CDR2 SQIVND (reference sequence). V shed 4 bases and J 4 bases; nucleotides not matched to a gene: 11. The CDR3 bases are TGTGCCAGTAGTAACGGACAGGGCCTCAGTATCTATGGCTACACCTTC. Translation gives CASSNGQGLSIYGYTF. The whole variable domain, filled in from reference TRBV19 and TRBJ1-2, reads DGGITQSPKYLFRKEGQNVTLSCEQNLNHDAMYWYRQDPGQGLRLIYYSQIVNDFQKGDIAEGYSVSREKKESFPLTVTSAQKNPTAFYLCASSNGQGLSIYGYTFGSGTRLTVV.

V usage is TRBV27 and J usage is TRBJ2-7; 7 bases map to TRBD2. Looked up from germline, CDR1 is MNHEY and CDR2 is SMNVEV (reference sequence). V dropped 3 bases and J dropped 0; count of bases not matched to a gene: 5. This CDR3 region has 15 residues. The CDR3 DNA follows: TGTGCCAGCAGTTTTTGGCGGGGGAACTCCTACGAGCAGTACTTC. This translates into CASSFWRGNSYEQYF.

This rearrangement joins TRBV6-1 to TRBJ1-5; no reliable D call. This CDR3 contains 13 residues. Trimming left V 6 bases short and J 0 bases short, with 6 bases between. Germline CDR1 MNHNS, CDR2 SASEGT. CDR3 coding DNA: TGTGCCAGCAGGGAGTATAGCAATCAGCCCCAGCATTTT. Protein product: CASREYSNQPQHF.

DNA for the CDR3: TGTGCCAGCAGCCCCGCGACTAGCTACAATGAGCAGTTCTTC. Its translation is CASSPATSYNEQFF. The rearrangement uses TRBV5-4 and TRBJ2-1, with D possibly matching TRBD2 (6 bases). Germline V CDR1 and CDR2: SGHNT, YYREEE (reference sequence). Between the trimmed V and J ends, which lost 4 bases and 3 bases, there was a span of 11 bases. The CDR3 consists of 14 residues.

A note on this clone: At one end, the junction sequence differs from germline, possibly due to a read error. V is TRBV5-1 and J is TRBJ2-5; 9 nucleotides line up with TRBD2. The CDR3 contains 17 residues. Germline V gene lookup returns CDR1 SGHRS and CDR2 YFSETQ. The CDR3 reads CASSLGRSGGTQEAQYF. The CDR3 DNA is TGCGCCAGCAGCTTGGGTCGGAGCGGGGGGACCCAAGAGGCCCAGTACTTC.

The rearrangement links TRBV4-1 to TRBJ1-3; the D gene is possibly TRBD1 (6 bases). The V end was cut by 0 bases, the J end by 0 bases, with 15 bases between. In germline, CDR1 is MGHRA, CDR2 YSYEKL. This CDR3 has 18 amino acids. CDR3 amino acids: CASSQDYTTGRSGNTIYF. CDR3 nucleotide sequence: TGCGCCAGCAGCCAAGATTACACGACAGGACGCTCTGGAAACACCATATATTTT.

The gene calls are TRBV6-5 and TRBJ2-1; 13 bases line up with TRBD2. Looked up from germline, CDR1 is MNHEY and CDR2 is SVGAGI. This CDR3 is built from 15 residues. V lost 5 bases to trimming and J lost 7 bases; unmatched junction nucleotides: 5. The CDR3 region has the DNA TGTGCCAGCAGTACACTAGCGGGGGGGCGGAATGAGCAGTTCTTC. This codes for CASSTLAGGRNEQFF.

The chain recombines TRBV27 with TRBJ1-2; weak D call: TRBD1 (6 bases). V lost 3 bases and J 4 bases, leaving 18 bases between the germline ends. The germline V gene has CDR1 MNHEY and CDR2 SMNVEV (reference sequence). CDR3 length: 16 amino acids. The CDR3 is CASSFYQGMGSYGYTF. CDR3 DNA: TGTGCCAGCAGTTTTTACCAGGGGATGGGTAGCTATGGCTACACCTTC.

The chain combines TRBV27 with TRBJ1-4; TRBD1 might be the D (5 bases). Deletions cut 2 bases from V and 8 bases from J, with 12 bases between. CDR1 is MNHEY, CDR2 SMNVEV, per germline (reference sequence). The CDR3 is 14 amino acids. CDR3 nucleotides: TGTGCCAGCAGTTTAAGGCAGGGTCGCGAAAAACTGTTTTTT. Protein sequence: CASSLRQGREKLFF.

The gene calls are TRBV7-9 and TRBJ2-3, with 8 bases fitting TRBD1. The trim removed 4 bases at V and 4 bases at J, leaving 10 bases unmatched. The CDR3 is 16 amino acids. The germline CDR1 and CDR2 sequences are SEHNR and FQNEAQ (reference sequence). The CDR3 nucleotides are TGTGCCAGCAGCTCCCACCCAGGGGGCGCCCCAGATACGCAGTATTTT. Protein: CASSSHPGGAPDTQYF.

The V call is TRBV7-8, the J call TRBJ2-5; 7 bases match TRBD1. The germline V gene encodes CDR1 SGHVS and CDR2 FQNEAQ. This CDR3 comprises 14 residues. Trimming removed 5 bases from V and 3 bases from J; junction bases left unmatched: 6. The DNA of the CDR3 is TGTGCCAGCAGCCCCTTGGGACAGAAAGAGACCCAGTACTTC. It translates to CASSPLGQKETQYF.

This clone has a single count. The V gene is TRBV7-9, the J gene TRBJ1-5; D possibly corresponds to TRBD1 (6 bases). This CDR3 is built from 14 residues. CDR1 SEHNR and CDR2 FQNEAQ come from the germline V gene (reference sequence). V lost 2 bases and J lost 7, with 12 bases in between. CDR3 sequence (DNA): TGTGCCAGCAGCTTAAGTGGGGGCGCACAGCCCCAGCATTTT. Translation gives CASSLSGGAQPQHF.

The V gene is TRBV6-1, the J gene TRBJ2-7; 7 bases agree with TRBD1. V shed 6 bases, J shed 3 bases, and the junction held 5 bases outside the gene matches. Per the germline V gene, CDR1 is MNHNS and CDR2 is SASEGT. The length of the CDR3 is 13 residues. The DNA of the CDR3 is TGTGCCAGCAGGCCGGGACAGCACTACGAGCAGTACTTC. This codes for CASRPGQHYEQYF.

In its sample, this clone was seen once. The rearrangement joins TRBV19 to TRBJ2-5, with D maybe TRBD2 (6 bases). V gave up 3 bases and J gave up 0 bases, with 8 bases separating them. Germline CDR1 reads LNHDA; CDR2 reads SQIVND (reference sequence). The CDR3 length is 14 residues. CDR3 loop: CASSITGDQETQYF. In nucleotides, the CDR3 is TGTGCCAGTAGTATTACGGGGGACCAAGAGACCCAGTACTTC. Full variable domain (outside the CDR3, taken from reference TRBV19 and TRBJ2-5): DGGITQSPKYLFRKEGQNVTLSCEQNLNHDAMYWYRQDPGQGLRLIYYSQIVNDFQKGDIAEGYSVSREKKESFPLTVTSAQKNPTAFYLCASSITGDQETQYFGPGTRLLVL.